This T cell receptor beta chain is drawn from a study of regulatory T cells in long-lasting Graves disease. General study points: It is possible that accuracy was reduced by the small size of the sample. Compared with new cases, persistent Graves' patients showed reduced TCR diversity.

Germline V gives CDR1 DFQATT, CDR2 SNEGSKA (reference sequence). The CDR3 loop spans 12 amino acids. The V gene end was trimmed by 6 bases and the J gene end by 4 bases; junction bases not matched to a gene: 3. Time point given: persistent/refractory GD, antithyroid drugs over 5 years with positive TRAb. From RNA extracted from PBMCs, the TCR library was made. Construction of TCR beta libraries relied on iRepertoire HTBI primers and on Arm-PCR targeting CDR3 regions. From the multiplex PCR reads, TCRdb called clonotypes with MiXCR, one entry per CDR3 protein. The sample holds some 420,000 distinct CDR3 sequences, less than 25% seen once. This clonotype came up many times. What it recognizes is unknown.

This rearrangement joins TRBV20-1 to TRBJ2-5, with 9 nucleotides matching TRBD1. This TCR was sampled from a female donor with Graves disease. The starting material was peripheral blood mononuclear cells (PBMCs), obtained when the disease was refractory, from a patient treated with antithyroid drugs. Here the CDR3 reads CSATQGAETQYF. In nucleotides, the CDR3 is TGCAGTGCGACACAGGGGGCAGAGACCCAGTACTTC.